This TCR beta chain originates from a study of T cell repertoires in cytomegalovirus infection. The overall study: Public TCR beta signatures were indicative of both CMV infection and a matching HLA type.

TCRdb recomputed calls from the reads with MiXCR, one row per CDR3 protein. Counted here are about 920,000 distinct CDR3 sequences, roughly 31% occurring once; the ten biggest clones make up 13%. The V segment lost 5 bases and the J segment 0 bases; nucleotides outside the gene matches: 12. Germline V gives CDR1 SGHTA, CDR2 FQGNSA. The CDR3 is 19 amino acids. This clonotype was seen at least ten times. What it binds is not known. The TCR sequence derives from a human donor in good health (CMV status not recorded). Some clones in this sample may be carry-over from other donors' samples. The gene calls are TRBV7-2 and TRBJ2-1; 11 bases line up with TRBD2. The material sequenced was cultured CD8+ T cells from PBMCs, taken from culture after CMV antigen stimulation. In nucleotides, the CDR3 is TGTGCCAGCAGCCACACTACGGGACTAGCGGTGAGCTCCTACAATGAGCAGTTCTTC. Its translation is CASSHTTGLAVSSYNEQFF.